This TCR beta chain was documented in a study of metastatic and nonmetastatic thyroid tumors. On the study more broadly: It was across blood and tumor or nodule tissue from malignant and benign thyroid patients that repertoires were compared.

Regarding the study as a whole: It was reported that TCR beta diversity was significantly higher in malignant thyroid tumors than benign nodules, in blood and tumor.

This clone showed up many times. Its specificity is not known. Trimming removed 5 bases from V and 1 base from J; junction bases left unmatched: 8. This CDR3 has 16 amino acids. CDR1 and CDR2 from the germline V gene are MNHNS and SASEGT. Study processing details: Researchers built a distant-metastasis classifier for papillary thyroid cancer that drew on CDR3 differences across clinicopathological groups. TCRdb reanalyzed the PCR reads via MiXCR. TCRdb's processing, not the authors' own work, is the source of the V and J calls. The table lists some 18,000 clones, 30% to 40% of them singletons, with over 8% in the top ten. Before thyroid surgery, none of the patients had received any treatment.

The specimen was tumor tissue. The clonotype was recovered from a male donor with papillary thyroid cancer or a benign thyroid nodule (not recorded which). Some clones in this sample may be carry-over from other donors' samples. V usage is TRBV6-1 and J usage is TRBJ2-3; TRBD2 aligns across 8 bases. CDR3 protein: CASSLGTAGGTDTQYF. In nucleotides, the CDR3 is TGTGCCAGCAGTTTGGGTACAGCGGGAGGCACAGATACGCAGTATTTT.